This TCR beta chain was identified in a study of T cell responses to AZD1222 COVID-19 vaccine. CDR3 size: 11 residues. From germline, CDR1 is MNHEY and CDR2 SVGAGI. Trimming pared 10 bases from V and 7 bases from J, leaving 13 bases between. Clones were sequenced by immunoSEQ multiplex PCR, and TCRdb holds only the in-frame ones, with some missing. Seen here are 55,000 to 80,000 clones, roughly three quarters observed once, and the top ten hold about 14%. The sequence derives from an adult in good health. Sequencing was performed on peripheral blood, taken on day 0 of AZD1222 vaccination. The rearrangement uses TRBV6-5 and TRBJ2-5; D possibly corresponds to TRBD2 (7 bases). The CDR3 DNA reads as TGTGCCACTCGAGGGGGGGCGACCCAGTACTTC. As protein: CATRGGATQYF.